One and the same sample provided the 8 T cell receptor beta chains below, sequenced in a study of cytomegalovirus exposure and HLA in healthy donors. The PCR employed 60 Vbeta primers together with 13 Jbeta primers. Some clones are missing from TCRdb's copy, which holds only in-frame ones; the method was immunoSEQ multiplex PCR. The sample has approximately 190,000 clones; approximately 78% are singletons. The sample was PBMCs. The receptors were sampled from a woman aged 18-29 years in good health and CMV-seronegative.

This sequence joins TRBV7-2 and TRBJ2-2; 8 bases agree with TRBD1. Per the germline V gene, CDR1 is SGHTA and CDR2 is FQGNSA. The CDR3 is 16 amino acids. V lost 4 bases and J lost 5; bases outside the gene matches: 9. The CDR3 coding sequence is TGTGCCAGCAGCTCACAGGGGGGTACGCAAACCGGGGAGCTGTTTTTT. Protein sequence: CASSSQGGTQTGELFF.

The V gene is TRBV4-1, the J gene TRBJ1-1; 11 nucleotides line up with TRBD1. Germline loops: CDR1 MGHRA, CDR2 YSYEKL. With V trimmed by 0 bases and J by 1 base, 7 bases remained unmatched. The CDR3 is 18 residues long. The CDR3 protein is CASSQDSRDRGANTEAFF. CDR3 bases: TGCGCCAGCAGCCAAGATAGTAGGGACAGGGGGGCGAACACTGAAGCTTTCTTT.

The chain is built from TRBV18 and TRBJ1-1; 8 bases match TRBD1. Germline V lookup: CDR1 KGHSH, CDR2 LQKENI. The length of the CDR3 is 12 residues. Unmatched junction bases numbered 6, after V lost 5 bases and J lost 10 bases. For the CDR3, the DNA is TGTGCCAGCTCATCGACAGGGGCAGGAGCTTTCTTT. This translates into CASSSTGAGAFF.

This clone has more than one count but fewer than ten. The chain is built from TRBV30 and TRBJ2-7; 7 nucleotides align to TRBD2. V was pared by 2 bases and J by 9 bases, with 10 bases of the junction left unmatched. CDR1 is GTSNPN, CDR2 SVGIG, per germline (reference sequence). The CDR3 has 13 amino acids. The CDR3 loop is CAWSLAGDEGQYF. CDR3 coding DNA: TGTGCCTGGAGTTTAGCGGGTGACGAAGGGCAGTACTTC.

V and J are TRBV27 and TRBJ2-7, with a tentative D call TRBD2 (6 bases). CDR3 length: 16 amino acids. The germline V gene has CDR1 MNHEY and CDR2 SMNVEV (reference sequence). V shed 4 bases and J shed 2 bases, with 18 bases lying between them. DNA of the CDR3: TGTGCCAGCAGTTCCCCGCGACTAGGGGCCCCCTACGAGCAGTACTTC. Its translation: CASSSPRLGAPYEQYF.

The chain has TRBV7-9 and TRBJ1-6; tentatively, D is TRBD1 (5 bases). Trimming left V 5 bases short and J 10 bases short, with 18 bases between. The length of the CDR3 is 15 residues. Germline V gene data show CDR1 as SEHNR and CDR2 as FQNEAQ (reference sequence). The CDR3: CASSPTRDSQSPLHF. The DNA of the CDR3 is TGTGCCAGCAGCCCCACCCGGGACTCCCAGTCACCCCTCCACTTT.

This rearrangement joins TRBV4-1 to TRBJ2-1, with D possibly TRBD2 on 6 matching bases. The CDR3 spans 15 residues. Germline assignment: CDR1 MGHRA and CDR2 YSYEKL. Trimming cost V 6 bases and J 7 bases, with 19 bases left between them. CDR3: CASSAGASVGNEQFF. In DNA, the CDR3 is TGCGCCAGCAGTGCCGGGGCTAGCGTCGGGAATGAGCAGTTCTTC.

The V call is TRBV28, the J call TRBJ2-3; 8 positions agree with TRBD2. The CDR3 sequence is 15 residues long. V shed 9 bases and J 2 bases; nucleotides not matched to a gene: 10. CDR1 and CDR2 from the germline V gene are MDHEN and SYDVKM. The CDR3 sequence is CASVPTSVPTDTQYF. CDR3 bases: TGTGCCAGTGTACCGACTAGCGTCCCCACAGATACGCAGTATTTT.